This record looks at one TCR beta chain sequence and its context. The sample comes from a study of T cell changes during pregnancy in multiple sclerosis. With 0 bases removed from V and 0 bases from J, the gap between germline ends came to 6 bases. CDR1 and CDR2 from the germline V gene are LGHNA and YNFKEQ. This CDR3 comprises 15 residues. The data were produced by immunoSEQ multiplex PCR, yet TCRdb's version contains in-frame clones alone and is incomplete. The sample consists of around 56,000 clones, less than 90% of them appearing once. The input for sequencing was CD4+ T cells from peripheral blood mononuclear cells, taken in the third trimester of pregnancy. This sequence joins TRBV4-2 and TRBJ1-3; D gene unclear. The TCR sequence derives from a female donor with multiple sclerosis, enrolled in a pregnancy study. In DNA form, the CDR3 reads TGTGCCAGCAGCCAAGAACACATCTCTGGAAACACCATATATTTT. Translated, it gives CASSQEHISGNTIYF.